The 25 T cell receptor beta chains below come from one sample, sequenced in a study of spatial heterogeneity in lung cancer (dated by TCRdb to about 2019). General findings and caveats noted by the study authors: The tumor nonsynonymous mutation count correlated with the number of expanded alpha and beta TCRs within the tumor.

For these receptors, no antigen is known. The time point label here, explained by the study, means: sample taken at primary tumor resection. The library was prepared using 5' RACE. Instrument on record: NextSeq 500. TCRdb reprocessed the public reads (quality trimming at Q25 with fastp, clone calling with MiXCR) and kept in-frame beta chains. Rows with a matching CDR3 protein are joined into one entry that keeps the most common DNA and genes. For this sample there are some 23,000 distinct CDR3 sequences; approximately 8.8% appear just once. The ten biggest clones cover roughly 7.7% of the sample. Sequenced here: lung tumor tissue, sampled at surgery. These receptors were obtained from a male donor with early-stage non-small cell lung cancer.

In this sample, this clonotype turned up many times. The chain carries TRBV24-1 and TRBJ2-3; D perhaps matches TRBD2 (5 bases). The V end was cut by 6 bases, the J end by 0 bases, with 9 bases between. CDR1 and CDR2 (germline): KGHDR, SFDVKD. This CDR3 spans 14 amino acids. CDR3 nucleotides: TGTGCCACCAGTCCGGGGTCTAGCACAGATACGCAGTATTTT. Residues: CATSPGSSTDTQYF.

This sequence joins TRBV28 and TRBJ2-2; D is unresolved. This CDR3 region has 14 residues. Trimming removed 8 bases from V and 1 base from J, with 11 bases in between. Per the germline V gene, CDR1 is MDHEN and CDR2 is SYDVKM. The CDR3 DNA reads TGTGCCAGCGGTCCCGGGCTGAACACCGGGGAGCTGTTTTTT. Protein: CASGPGLNTGELFF.

This clonotype is medium-sized. The chain couples TRBV15 to TRBJ2-7, with 8 bases aligning to TRBD1. The CDR3 consists of 16 residues. J gave up 5 bases and V 0 bases, and 9 bases lay outside the gene matches. Per germline, CDR1 LNHNV and CDR2 YYDKDF (reference sequence). CDR3 residues: CATSRDRGQGNHEQYF. CDR3 DNA: TGTGCCACCAGCAGAGATAGAGGACAGGGTAACCACGAGCAGTACTTC.

Notes on this clonotype: The junction departs from germline at one end; a sequencing error may be responsible. The V and J genes are TRBV4-1 and TRBJ2-6; 9 bases align to TRBD1. Germline CDR1 MGHRA, CDR2 YSYEKL. This CDR3 is 16 amino acids long. CDR3 region: CASSPGTGTGAYVLTF. CDR3 sequence (DNA): TGCGCCAGCAGCCCCGGGACAGGGACTGGGGCCTACGTCCTGACTTTC.

This clonotype was found many times. The rearrangement joins TRBV18 to TRBJ1-1; 7 bases map to TRBD1. CDR1 and CDR2 (germline): KGHSH, LQKENI. The V and J ends lost 2 bases and 4 bases, in that order; junction bases with no gene match: 7. The CDR3 length is 15 residues. The CDR3 loop reads CASSPWTGGGTEAFF. CDR3 DNA sequence: TGTGCCAGCTCACCATGGACAGGAGGGGGCACTGAAGCTTTCTTT.

This clonotype was counted at least ten times. The rearrangement joins TRBV20-1 to TRBJ2-3; 8 bases are a match to TRBD1. CDR3 length equals 13 residues. V was pared by 3 bases and J by 6 bases, with 5 bases of the junction left unmatched. CDR1 is DFQATT and CDR2 is SNEGSKA in the germline V gene (reference sequence). CDR3 coding DNA: TGCAGTGCTAGGCGCCAGGGGGCCGATACGCAGTATTTT. It is translated as CSARRQGADTQYF.

This clonotype was observed at least ten times. The V gene is TRBV29-1, the J gene TRBJ2-1, with D perhaps given as TRBD1 or TRBD2 (6 bases each). The CDR3 is 11 amino acids. The germline V gene encodes CDR1 SQVTM and CDR2 ANQGSEA. V lost 6 bases and J lost 15, with 18 bases in between. The CDR3 coding sequence is TGCAGCGTCGAGGGGGGCGGGATCCTGTTCTTC. This codes for CSVEGGGILFF.

CDR3 loop: CASSRTSGADTQYF. Written as DNA, the CDR3 is TGTGCCAGCAGTCGGACTAGCGGCGCAGATACGCAGTATTTT. The rearrangement links TRBV7-2 to TRBJ2-3, with TRBD2 identical over 10 bases. Per germline, CDR1 SGHTA and CDR2 FQGNSA. The CDR3 runs to 14 residues. With 6 bases clipped from V and 4 bases from J, the junction kept 4 bases outside the gene matches.

This clonotype has a count of ten or more. The chain joins TRBV6-5 to TRBJ1-3; 10 bases agree with TRBD1. The germline gives CDR1 MNHEY, CDR2 SVGAGI. V dropped 0 bases and J dropped 2; count of bases not matched to a gene: 4. The CDR3 covers 17 residues. The CDR3 reads CASSYSYGQGAGNTIYF. The CDR3 nucleotides read TGTGCCAGCAGTTACTCCTACGGACAGGGGGCTGGAAACACCATATATTTT.

The chain has TRBV7-2 and TRBJ1-1; D is possibly TRBD1 (6 bases). CDR3 length: 16 amino acids. V gave up 4 bases and J gave up 4 bases, with 19 bases separating them. Germline V lookup: CDR1 SGHTA, CDR2 FQGNSA. CDR3 loop: CASSSTRDIGGTEAFF. The CDR3 DNA is TGTGCCAGCAGCTCGACTCGGGACATTGGGGGCACTGAAGCTTTCTTT.

In its sample, this clonotype was seen many times. The chain recombines TRBV4-2 with TRBJ2-4; D remains ambiguous. Per germline, CDR1 LGHNA and CDR2 YNFKEQ. Trimming stripped 6 bases from V and 0 bases from J, with 3 bases between. CDR3 length: 12 residues. The CDR3 sequence: CASSEAKNIQYF. The DNA of the CDR3 is TGTGCCAGCAGTGAAGCCAAAAACATTCAGTACTTC.

This clonotype was seen ten or more times. This chain links TRBV20-1 with TRBJ2-3; D assignment may be TRBD1 or TRBD2 (5 bases each). Per the germline V gene, CDR1 is DFQATT and CDR2 is SNEGSKA (reference sequence). CDR3 length: 14 amino acids. V dropped 3 bases and J dropped 4 bases, with 14 bases sitting between them. The DNA for the CDR3 is TGCAGTGCTAGTGGGGGAACCCTCCCAGATACGCAGTATTTT. This sequence encodes CSASGGTLPDTQYF.

This clonotype came up many times. CDR3 in amino acids: CASSFDERRGRGETQYF. As DNA, the CDR3 is TGTGCCAGCAGTTTCGATGAGAGAAGGGGACGGGGCGAGACCCAGTACTTC. The V call is TRBV27, the J call TRBJ2-5; either TRBD1 or TRBD2 may supply D (5 bases each). V was trimmed by 3 bases and J by 5 bases, leaving 22 bases between them. Germline-derived CDR1 and CDR2 are MNHEY and SMNVEV (reference sequence). The CDR3 consists of 17 residues.

This clonotype was observed many times. The rearrangement joins TRBV9 to TRBJ2-1, with D tentatively TRBD1 or TRBD2 (5 bases each). Germline CDR1 and CDR2: SGDLS and YYNGEE. This CDR3 spans 12 amino acids. The V end lost 2 bases, the J end lost 10 bases, and 10 bases lay between the germline ends. The CDR3 sequence: CASSVSWGEQFF. CDR3 nucleotide sequence: TGTGCCAGCAGCGTCAGTTGGGGGGAGCAGTTCTTC.

The gene calls are TRBV2 and TRBJ2-7; D unresolved. This CDR3 contains 11 residues. Germline loops: CDR1 SNHLY, CDR2 FYNNEI. Trimming took 6 bases from V and 6 from J, leaving 9 bases between them. CDR3 in DNA: TGTGCCAGCAGCGCTATTACCGAGCAGTACTTC. This gives the protein CASSAITEQYF.

This clonotype was observed many times. This chain connects TRBV18 to TRBJ1-3; tentatively, D is TRBD1 (5 bases). CDR3 size: 14 residues. Germline V lookup: CDR1 KGHSH, CDR2 LQKENI. The germline V and J ends were trimmed by 3 bases and 3 bases, with 9 bases remaining between them. The CDR3 coding sequence is TGTGCCAGCTCACCCCCGAGGGGTGGAAACACCATATATTTT. Translating gives CASSPPRGGNTIYF.

This clonotype was counted only a few times. The gene calls are TRBV6-6 and TRBJ2-3; D gene ambiguous. The ends were cut back, 8 bases at V and 6 bases at J, with 12 bases in the middle. CDR1 and CDR2 from the germline V gene are MNHNY and SVGAGI (reference sequence). This CDR3 region has 12 residues. The CDR3 loop is CASGGRADTQYF. The CDR3 DNA sequence: TGTGCCAGCGGCGGCCGGGCCGATACGCAGTATTTT.

This sequence joins TRBV7-2 and TRBJ2-7, with TRBD1 matching over 9 bases. The CDR3 length is 14 residues. Trimming removed 2 bases from V and 7 bases from J; junction bases left unmatched: 6. CDR1 is SGHTA, CDR2 FQGNSA, per germline. The CDR3 sequence is CASSLSQGAREQYF. In nucleotides, the CDR3 is TGTGCCAGCAGCTTATCACAGGGGGCTCGGGAGCAGTACTTC.

There are many counts of this clonotype. The chain couples TRBV12-3 or TRBV12-4 to TRBJ2-1; D unresolved. This CDR3 contains 11 residues. The V and J ends lost 2 bases and 12 bases respectively, with 8 bases between them. CDR3 sequence reads: CASSLSSRQFF. The DNA of the CDR3 is TGTGCCAGCAGTTTAAGCAGCAGGCAGTTCTTC.

In this sample, this clonotype turned up many times. This chain's CDR3 is CATDRGDYQETQYF. CDR3 sequence (DNA): TGTGCCACCGACCGGGGGGACTACCAAGAGACCCAGTACTTC. This rearrangement joins TRBV6-1 to TRBJ2-5; the match to TRBD2 covers 7 bases. Germline values: CDR1 MNHNS, CDR2 SASEGT. The trim removed 10 bases at V and 0 bases at J, leaving 8 bases unmatched. The length of the CDR3 is 14 residues.

In this sample, this clonotype turned up a few times. The chain links TRBV6-5 to TRBJ2-7, with TRBD2 as a possible D gene (6 bases). The germline gives CDR1 MNHEY, CDR2 SVGAGI. The CDR3 extends over 11 amino acids. Between the trimmed V and J ends, which lost 5 bases and 7 bases, there was a span of 9 bases. CDR3 DNA: TGTGCCAGCAGTACTAGCACGGAGCAGTACTTC. Translated, it gives CASSTSTEQYF.

V usage is TRBV20-1 and J usage is TRBJ2-3; a weak D match, TRBD1 (5 bases). This CDR3 is built from 15 residues. Germline CDR1 and CDR2: DFQATT and SNEGSKA (reference sequence). V lost 3 bases, J lost 0 bases, and 13 bases lay in between. The CDR3 DNA sequence: TGCAGTGCTAGTCCGACAGTTACTAGCACAGATACGCAGTATTTT. Protein: CSASPTVTSTDTQYF.

This clonotype has a count of ten or more. This chain joins TRBV6-5 and TRBJ1-1, with D perhaps TRBD1 (5 bases). The ends were cut back, 4 bases at V and 2 bases at J, with 8 bases in the middle. The CDR3 extends over 13 amino acids. Germline-derived CDR1 and CDR2 are MNHEY and SVGAGI. CDR3 protein: CASSSTVNTEAFF. DNA for the CDR3: TGTGCCAGCAGTTCGACAGTAAACACTGAAGCTTTCTTT.

This clonotype was recorded only once. CDR3 region: CASSQVGQPEQFF. As DNA, the CDR3 is TGCGCCAGCAGCCAAGTCGGCCAGCCAGAGCAGTTCTTC. The chain is built from TRBV4-3 and TRBJ2-1; the D is unclear. CDR3 length equals 13 residues. V gave up 1 base and J gave up 10 bases, with 11 bases separating them. Per the germline V gene, CDR1 is LGHNA and CDR2 is YSLEER.

This clonotype was recorded at least ten times. This chain uses TRBV20-1 with TRBJ2-5; D not certain. V lost 6 bases, J lost 5 bases, and 10 bases lay in between. CDR3 size: 11 residues. Looked up from germline, CDR1 is DFQATT and CDR2 is SNEGSKA (reference sequence). The chain's CDR3 is CSAPKSETQYF. CDR3 in DNA: TGCAGTGCCCCAAAATCGGAGACCCAGTACTTC.